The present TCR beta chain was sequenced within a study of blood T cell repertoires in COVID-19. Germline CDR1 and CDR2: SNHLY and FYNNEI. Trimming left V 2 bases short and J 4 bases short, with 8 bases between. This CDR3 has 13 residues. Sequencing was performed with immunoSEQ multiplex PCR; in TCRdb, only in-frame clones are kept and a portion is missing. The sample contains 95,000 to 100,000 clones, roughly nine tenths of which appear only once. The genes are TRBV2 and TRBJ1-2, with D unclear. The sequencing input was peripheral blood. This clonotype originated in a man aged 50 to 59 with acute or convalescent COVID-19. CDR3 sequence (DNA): TGTGCCAGCAGTGAAACGCCAGTCTATGGCTACACCTTC. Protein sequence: CASSETPVYGYTF.